A selection of T cell receptor beta chains follows, all from one sample in a study of cytomegalovirus exposure and HLA in healthy donors. TCRdb's table, derived via immunoSEQ multiplex PCR, lists solely in-frame clones and lacks some. The sample shows about 160,000 clones, around 82% of them seen only once. The sample comprised PBMCs. The receptors shown here come from a boy aged 2 to 10 in good health and CMV-seronegative. Both conserved end residues are part of each CDR3. Fields, in order: J gene, V gene, D gene, clone size, CDR3 DNA, CDR3 protein. The D gene is left open where the match is weak. Clone size is shown for a subset of rows, as once, few, many or a class of expanded clone.

J: TRBJ1-1
V: TRBV27
D: TRBD1
size: NA
DNA: TGTGCCAGCAGTTTATACACGACAGGGCCGAACACTGAAGCTTTCTTT
CDR3: CASSLYTTGPNTEAFF

J: TRBJ1-1
V: TRBV21-1
D: NA
size: NA
DNA: TGTGCCAGCAGCCCCCCGGGACAGGCACCTTCGAAGAACACTGAAGCTTTCTTT
CDR3: CASSPPGQAPSKNTEAFF

J: TRBJ2-7
V: TRBV7-2
D: TRBD2
size: NA
DNA: TGTGCCAGCAGCCAAACTAGCGGGAGAAACGCCTACGAGCAGTACTTC
CDR3: CASSQTSGRNAYEQYF

J: TRBJ2-5
V: TRBV19
D: NA
size: NA
DNA: TGTGCCAGTAGTCGGGGAGCTAACCAAGAGACCCAGTACTTC
CDR3: CASSRGANQETQYF

J: TRBJ2-7
V: TRBV30
D: TRBD1
size: NA
DNA: TGTGCCTGGAGCGACAGGGACGAGCAGTACTTC
CDR3: CAWSDRDEQYF

J: TRBJ2-1
V: TRBV25-1
D: TRBD2
size: NA
DNA: TGTGCCAGCAGTGAACCGCTAGCGGGAACCTACAATGAGCAGTTCTTC
CDR3: CASSEPLAGTYNEQFF

J: TRBJ2-2
V: TRBV5-6
D: NA
size: NA
DNA: TGTGCCAGCAGTACGGAGATGGGGAACACCGGGGAGCTGTTTTTT
CDR3: CASSTEMGNTGELFF

J: TRBJ1-2
V: TRBV5-1
D: NA
size: NA
DNA: TGCGCCAGCAGCTTGTATTACAGAGACTATGGCTACACCTTC
CDR3: CASSLYYRDYGYTF

J: TRBJ2-1
V: TRBV4-1
D: TRBD1
size: NA
DNA: TGCGCCAGCAGCCAAGATTGGGGACAGGTAATCAATGAGCAGTTCTTC
CDR3: CASSQDWGQVINEQFF

J: TRBJ2-7
V: TRBV6-5
D: TRBD2
size: NA
DNA: TGTGCCAGCACTCTCAAGGGGCTAGGGAGGGACGAGCAGTACTTC
CDR3: CASTLKGLGRDEQYF

J: TRBJ2-1
V: TRBV10-3
D: TRBD2
size: NA
DNA: TGTGCCATCAAAAAGCGGGAGGGCCTAAGGAGCTCCTACAATGAGCAGTTCTTC
CDR3: CAIKKREGLRSSYNEQFF

J: TRBJ2-1
V: TRBV4-1
D: NA
size: NA
DNA: TGCGCCAGCTCCGATCCCAGACAGGCTAACTCCTACAATGAGCAGTTCTTC
CDR3: CASSDPRQANSYNEQFF

J: TRBJ1-2
V: TRBV18
D: NA
size: NA
DNA: TGTGCCAGCTCACCGGACAGCATTAACTATGGCTACACCTTC
CDR3: CASSPDSINYGYTF

J: TRBJ2-2
V: TRBV6-5
D: NA
size: NA
DNA: TGTGCCAGCAACCCCTTTAGCGCGAACACCGGGGAGCTGTTTTTT
CDR3: CASNPFSANTGELFF

J: TRBJ2-1
V: TRBV5-1
D: NA
size: NA
DNA: TGCGCCAGCAGCTTGGAAGCCCTGAGCTCCTACAATGAGCAGTTCTTC
CDR3: CASSLEALSSYNEQFF

J: TRBJ2-1
V: TRBV4-2
D: TRBD2
size: NA
DNA: TGTGCCAGCAGCCTAGAGGGACTAGTAGAGTATAATGAGCAGTTCTTC
CDR3: CASSLEGLVEYNEQFF

J: TRBJ2-4
V: TRBV29-1
D: NA
size: once
DNA: TGCAGCGCCGCACCGGGGGAGGCCAAAAACATTCAGTACTTC
CDR3: CSAAPGEAKNIQYF

J: TRBJ2-7
V: TRBV5-1
D: NA
size: NA
DNA: TGCGCCAGCAGCTTGGATAAGGAGGTCGAGCAGTACTTC
CDR3: CASSLDKEVEQYF

J: TRBJ2-3
V: TRBV27
D: TRBD2
size: NA
DNA: TGTGCCAGCAGTTTAAGGACTAGCGAGCCCATCGATACGCAGTATTTT
CDR3: CASSLRTSEPIDTQYF

J: TRBJ2-7
V: TRBV7-2
D: NA
size: few
DNA: TGTGCCAGCAGCTTACGCGGTTACTCCTACGAGCAGTACTTC
CDR3: CASSLRGYSYEQYF

J: TRBJ2-7
V: TRBV2
D: TRBD1
size: NA
DNA: TGTGCCAGCAGTGAAGTATATGGGACAGAAATACCCTACGAGCAGTACTTC
CDR3: CASSEVYGTEIPYEQYF

J: TRBJ2-1
V: TRBV7-9
D: TRBD1
size: once
DNA: TGTGCCAGCAGCTTAGCGGAGGGACAGGGGGCAGTTGAGCAGTTCTTC
CDR3: CASSLAEGQGAVEQFF

J: TRBJ1-4
V: TRBV4-1
D: NA
size: few
DNA: TGCGCCAGCAGCCAACCGTATACGGGGGCAACTAATGAAAAACTGTTTTTT
CDR3: CASSQPYTGATNEKLFF

J: TRBJ1-5
V: TRBV4-2
D: NA
size: NA
DNA: TGTGCCAGCAGCCCAAATCAGGGGAATAGCAATCAGCCCCAGCATTTT
CDR3: CASSPNQGNSNQPQHF

J: TRBJ1-3
V: TRBV7-9
D: NA
size: NA
DNA: TGTGCCAGCAGCACAAGCGTGATAGGGAGCTCTGGAAACACCATATATTTT
CDR3: CASSTSVIGSSGNTIYF

J: TRBJ2-1
V: TRBV2
D: TRBD2
size: few
DNA: TGTGCCAGCAGTGACAGCGGGATCTCCTACAATGAGCAGTTCTTC
CDR3: CASSDSGISYNEQFF

J: TRBJ2-7
V: TRBV10-3
D: TRBD1
size: NA
DNA: TGTGCCATCAGCGGACAGGGTGGTTACGAGCAGTACTTC
CDR3: CAISGQGGYEQYF

J: TRBJ2-3
V: TRBV2
D: TRBD1
size: once
DNA: TGTGCCAGCAGTGTGGACAGGGAAAGCACAGATACGCAGTATTTT
CDR3: CASSVDRESTDTQYF

J: TRBJ2-3
V: TRBV2
D: TRBD1
size: NA
DNA: TGTGCCAGCGGGGGACAGGGATTCCCTAGCACAGATACGCAGTATTTT
CDR3: CASGGQGFPSTDTQYF

J: TRBJ2-5
V: TRBV2
D: TRBD2
size: NA
DNA: TGTGCCAGCAGTGAATCGGTCCCGGGGGGGACCCAGTACTTC
CDR3: CASSESVPGGTQYF

J: TRBJ1-2
V: TRBV18
D: NA
size: NA
DNA: TGTGCCAGCTCACAAAATCAGGGGTCCGGAGGTGGCTACACCTTC
CDR3: CASSQNQGSGGGYTF

J: TRBJ1-2
V: TRBV7-8
D: NA
size: once
DNA: TGTGCCAGCAGCTTAGCAGGGGTTGACTATGGCTACACCTTC
CDR3: CASSLAGVDYGYTF

J: TRBJ1-1
V: TRBV6-6
D: TRBD1
size: NA
DNA: TGTGCCAGCAGTTACTCGACAGGGTTTGCGGACACTGAAGCTTTCTTT
CDR3: CASSYSTGFADTEAFF

J: TRBJ2-7
V: TRBV10-3
D: TRBD2
size: NA
DNA: TGTGCCGCCAACGGGGACTACCCCTACGAGCAGTACTTC
CDR3: CAANGDYPYEQYF

J: TRBJ2-1
V: TRBV28
D: TRBD2
size: NA
DNA: TGTGCCAGCAGTTTGGAGGGACTAGCGAACTACAATGAGCAGTTCTTC
CDR3: CASSLEGLANYNEQFF

J: TRBJ2-3
V: TRBV5-6
D: NA
size: NA
DNA: TGTGCCAGCAGACCGAACAGGTTTCCTAGCACAGATACGCAGTATTTT
CDR3: CASRPNRFPSTDTQYF

J: TRBJ2-1
V: TRBV7-9
D: TRBD2
size: once
DNA: TGTGCCAGCAGCCCCGGACTAGCGGGATACAGAAATGAGCAGTTCTTC
CDR3: CASSPGLAGYRNEQFF

J: TRBJ1-5
V: TRBV5-1
D: TRBD1
size: NA
DNA: TGCGCCAGCAGCCCGACAGGGGCTGATCAGCCCCAGCATTTT
CDR3: CASSPTGADQPQHF

J: TRBJ1-1
V: TRBV6-6
D: NA
size: NA
DNA: TGTGCCAGCAGTTATGGAGACACCTCGGGGACTTTCTTT
CDR3: CASSYGDTSGTFF

J: TRBJ2-2
V: TRBV7-6
D: TRBD2
size: NA
DNA: TGTGCCAGCAGCCCGGGGACTAGATACACCGGGGAGCTGTTTTTT
CDR3: CASSPGTRYTGELFF

J: TRBJ2-7
V: TRBV14
D: NA
size: NA
DNA: TGTGCCAGCAGCCAACAGGGCGGCGAGCAGTACTTC
CDR3: CASSQQGGEQYF

J: TRBJ1-4
V: TRBV10-1
D: TRBD1
size: NA
DNA: TGCGCCAGCAGTTCCCAGGGGGTCGATGAAAAACTGTTTTTT
CDR3: CASSSQGVDEKLFF

J: TRBJ1-2
V: TRBV15
D: NA
size: NA
DNA: TGTGCCACCAGCAGAGATTTCAGGGCAGTTAACTATGGCTACACCTTC
CDR3: CATSRDFRAVNYGYTF

J: TRBJ1-1
V: TRBV25-1
D: TRBD1
size: few
DNA: TGTGCCAGCAGTGATAGGAGACAGGGTTCTGAAGCTTTCTTT
CDR3: CASSDRRQGSEAFF

J: TRBJ2-7
V: TRBV15
D: TRBD1
size: NA
DNA: TGTGCCACCAGCAGAGGGATCCTAGACAGGGGGATATGGGAGCAGTACTTC
CDR3: CATSRGILDRGIWEQYF

J: TRBJ2-1
V: TRBV7-8
D: TRBD2
size: NA
DNA: TGTGCCAGCAGCTTATCAAGCGGGGCCTTGATGGGGGGGAGCTATGAGCAGTTCTTC
CDR3: CASSLSSGALMGGSYEQFF

J: TRBJ2-7
V: TRBV27
D: NA
size: few
DNA: TGTGCCAGCAGTTTGGGACTGTCCTACGAGCAGTACTTC
CDR3: CASSLGLSYEQYF

J: TRBJ1-2
V: TRBV9
D: NA
size: NA
DNA: TGTGCCAGCAGCGTATTCGTGGGACATTCCTTTAGCTACACCTTC
CDR3: CASSVFVGHSFSYTF

J: TRBJ2-7
V: TRBV29-1
D: NA
size: NA
DNA: TGCAGCGTTGAAAAGCGCGGGATGTATCCCTACGAGCAGTACTTC
CDR3: CSVEKRGMYPYEQYF

J: TRBJ1-5
V: TRBV6-1
D: TRBD1
size: NA
DNA: TGTGCCAGCAGTGAATGGGGGACAGGGAATAGCAATCAGCCCCAGCATTTT
CDR3: CASSEWGTGNSNQPQHF

J: TRBJ2-7
V: TRBV7-9
D: NA
size: NA
DNA: TGTGCCAGCAGCCATTACCCGGGGAGGAGCTCCTACGAGCAGTACTTC
CDR3: CASSHYPGRSSYEQYF

J: TRBJ1-1
V: TRBV4-1
D: TRBD1
size: once
DNA: TGCGCCAGCAGCCAAGAAGGCCTGGACAGGGGATGGTTGAACACTGAAGCTTTCTTT
CDR3: CASSQEGLDRGWLNTEAFF

J: TRBJ2-1
V: TRBV29-1
D: NA
size: NA
DNA: TGCAGCGTTGGTCTTATTTCCTACAATGAGCAGTTCTTC
CDR3: CSVGLISYNEQFF